This T cell receptor (beta chain) was captured by sequencing in a study of blood T cell repertoires in COVID-19. In the study overall: Some COVID-19 samples were acute and others convalescent; all came from the United States, Italy and Spain. Nucleic acid was either cDNA or gDNA, and it came from T cells, B-cell-depleted T cells, or PBMCs.

During active infection, Seattle patients enrolled and were then monitored through disease. This CDR3 spans 13 amino acids. The V end was cut by 1 base, the J end by 4 bases, with 7 bases between. CDR1 is LGHDT, CDR2 YNNKEL, per germline (reference sequence). Per the study methods: It was from reference gene primer amplification that nucleated cell counts were estimated. Some clones are missing from TCRdb's copy, which holds only in-frame ones; the method was immunoSEQ multiplex PCR. Clone size and V and J calls were adopted from that table, with D and trimming inferred from the DNA. Of about 180,000 clones in the sample, approximately 78% were seen once.

The specimen was peripheral blood. The chain links TRBV3-1 (or the pseudogene TRBV3-2) to TRBJ2-5; weak D call: TRBD1 (6 bases). This receptor was obtained from a woman aged 80 or over with COVID-19, enrolled during active disease. In DNA form, the CDR3 reads TGTGCCAGCAGCCAAGCAGGGGCAGAGACCCAGTACTTC. This codes for CASSQAGAETQYF.